This T cell receptor (beta chain) was observed in a study of blood T cell repertoires in COVID-19. Study as a whole: T cells, B-cell-depleted T cells, or PBMCs provided the cDNA or gDNA that served as material.

The CDR3 is made up of 15 amino acids. J gave up 4 bases and V 4 bases, and 4 bases lay outside the gene matches. CDR1 is SGHAT and CDR2 is FQNNGV in the germline V gene. Clones were read by immunoSEQ multiplex PCR, and TCRdb kept only the in-frame ones, dropping some. The sample shows about 180,000 clones, 65% to 90% of them seen only once. The source material was peripheral blood. This chain connects TRBV11-2 to TRBJ1-5; 10 bases are a match to TRBD1. The receptor's source is a human donor in a cohort sampled during active COVID-19. The CDR3 region has the DNA TGTGCCAGCAGCTCGACAGGGGGCCGTAATCAGCCCCAGCATTTT. The encoded protein is CASSSTGGRNQPQHF.